This is a list of T cell receptor beta chains from one sample in a study of cytomegalovirus exposure and HLA in healthy donors. The assay was immunoSEQ multiplex PCR, and TCRdb's table has in-frame clones only and misses some. The table has about 160,000 clones, around four fifths seen once; the top ten hold approximately 1.2%. The sequenced material came from PBMCs. All receptors come from a young man in good health and CMV-seronegative. Each CDR3 is given with its conserved first and last residue. The D gene is left open where the match is weak. Not all rows give a size; the values are once, few, many and, for expanded clones, a class.

J gene: TRBJ1-3
V gene: TRBV7-2
clone size: -
D gene: -
CDR3 protein: CASSLGQPGGNTIYF
CDR3 DNA: TGTGCCAGCAGCCTAGGACAGCCTGGTGGAAACACCATATATTTT

J gene: TRBJ1-2
V gene: TRBV6-1
clone size: -
D gene: TRBD1
CDR3 protein: CASSQGAYGYTF
CDR3 DNA: TGTGCCAGCAGTCAGGGGGCCTATGGCTACACCTTC

J gene: TRBJ1-2
V gene: TRBV5-1
clone size: -
D gene: -
CDR3 protein: CASSKAGDYGYTF
CDR3 DNA: TGCGCCAGCAGTAAGGCAGGGGACTATGGCTACACCTTC

J gene: TRBJ2-7
V gene: TRBV19
clone size: once
D gene: TRBD2
CDR3 protein: CASSIRTSGSRGRTLREQYF
CDR3 DNA: TGTGCCAGTAGTATACGAACTAGCGGGAGTCGGGGGCGTACATTACGAGAACAGTACTTC

J gene: TRBJ2-7
V gene: TRBV10-1
clone size: -
D gene: TRBD2
CDR3 protein: CASFFGVTSVSSYEQYF
CDR3 DNA: TGCGCCAGCTTTTTCGGCGTGACTAGCGTCAGCTCCTACGAGCAGTACTTC

J gene: TRBJ2-3
V gene: TRBV7-6
clone size: -
D gene: -
CDR3 protein: CASSLAGGRDTQYF
CDR3 DNA: TGTGCCAGCAGCTTAGCGGGAGGTCGAGATACGCAGTATTTT

J gene: TRBJ1-5
V gene: TRBV7-3
clone size: -
D gene: -
CDR3 protein: CASSLIHQDSNQPQHF
CDR3 DNA: TGTGCCAGCAGCTTAATCCATCAGGATAGCAATCAGCCCCAGCATTTT

J gene: TRBJ2-7
V gene: TRBV6-1
clone size: once
D gene: -
CDR3 protein: CASRRQVEQYF
CDR3 DNA: TGTGCCAGCCGTCGACAGGTCGAGCAGTACTTC

J gene: TRBJ2-1
V gene: TRBV19
clone size: -
D gene: TRBD1
CDR3 protein: CASSILQGAGNEQFF
CDR3 DNA: TGTGCCAGTAGTATTCTCCAGGGGGCGGGGAATGAGCAGTTCTTC

J gene: TRBJ1-5
V gene: TRBV6-6
clone size: -
D gene: -
CDR3 protein: CASSYQADGNQPQHF
CDR3 DNA: TGTGCCAGCAGTTACCAGGCCGACGGCAATCAGCCCCAGCATTTT

J gene: TRBJ1-6
V gene: TRBV7-2
clone size: -
D gene: TRBD1
CDR3 protein: CASSGTGGFNSPLHF
CDR3 DNA: TGTGCCAGCAGCGGAACAGGGGGTTTTAATTCACCCCTCCACTTT

J gene: TRBJ2-2
V gene: TRBV28
clone size: -
D gene: -
CDR3 protein: CASNSIGAGELFF
CDR3 DNA: TGTGCCAGCAATTCTATCGGGGCCGGGGAGCTGTTTTTT

J gene: TRBJ2-1
V gene: TRBV6-1
clone size: -
D gene: -
CDR3 protein: CASSSGGAYNEQFF
CDR3 DNA: TGTGCCAGCAGTAGTGGGGGGGCGTACAATGAGCAGTTCTTC

J gene: TRBJ2-1
V gene: TRBV19
clone size: -
D gene: TRBD1
CDR3 protein: CASSIVGTGTYNEQFF
CDR3 DNA: TGTGCCAGTAGTATAGTGGGGACAGGAACCTACAATGAGCAGTTCTTC

J gene: TRBJ2-7
V gene: TRBV19
clone size: -
D gene: TRBD1
CDR3 protein: CASSIVTSGTGLSYEQYF
CDR3 DNA: TGTGCCAGTAGTATAGTCACATCCGGGACAGGGCTCTCCTACGAGCAGTACTTC

J gene: TRBJ2-5
V gene: TRBV10-3
clone size: -
D gene: TRBD2
CDR3 protein: CATGGVAGGPGETQYF
CDR3 DNA: TGTGCCACCGGCGGGGTAGCGGGAGGGCCAGGGGAGACCCAGTACTTC

J gene: TRBJ2-2
V gene: TRBV6-1
clone size: few
D gene: -
CDR3 protein: CASSEFPLNTGELFF
CDR3 DNA: TGTGCCAGCAGTGAATTCCCCCTGAACACCGGGGAGCTGTTTTTT

J gene: TRBJ1-2
V gene: TRBV4-1
clone size: -
D gene: -
CDR3 protein: CASSQGHSNYGYTF
CDR3 DNA: TGCGCCAGCAGCCAAGGGCACAGCAACTATGGCTACACCTTC

J gene: TRBJ1-1
V gene: TRBV11-2
clone size: few
D gene: -
CDR3 protein: CASSLGPGVGGNTEAFF
CDR3 DNA: TGTGCCAGCAGCTTAGGTCCCGGGGTGGGAGGGAACACTGAAGCTTTCTTT

J gene: TRBJ1-2
V gene: TRBV18
clone size: few
D gene: -
CDR3 protein: CASSPAQTPYGYTF
CDR3 DNA: TGTGCCAGCTCACCCGCCCAGACACCCTATGGCTACACCTTC

J gene: TRBJ1-1
V gene: TRBV10-3
clone size: -
D gene: -
CDR3 protein: CAITEHSRNTEAFF
CDR3 DNA: TGTGCCATCACCGAGCACAGTCGGAACACTGAAGCTTTCTTT